This record covers a single T cell receptor (beta chain). Its antigen is not yet known. Base quality data are lacking; no much larger clone is found one base away. The data were obtained in a study of coeliac disease (dated by TCRdb to 2022 to 2024). About the full investigation: Coeliac patients were categorised as having newly diagnosed active disease, refractory coeliac disease type I, or disease controlled by a gluten-free diet. High-resolution HLA typing was unavailable, so biased TRBV7-2 usage was queried as a proof of principle. Small intestinal lymphocyte fractions from coeliac and non-coeliac patients were analysed in the study using next-generation sequencing of rearranged TRB and TRG CDR3 regions. The study was aimed at characterising TR repertoires of small intestinal T cells in active, refractory type I and gluten-free-diet-treated coeliac disease. A total of some 30 patients were included in the full study, of whom around 22 had serologically confirmed coeliac disease and 8 were controls with non-small intestinal disorders. TRB sequencing succeeded for samples from 27 to 35 subjects, including some 22 paired bulk unsorted intraepithelial and lamina propria cell samples. The study at large found these results: The separation of intraepithelial from lamina propria cells did not yield high-purity fractions, so cross-contamination between compartments was possible. In the authors' view, the approach was unsuitable for unbiased detection of gliadin-specific T cells, since gliadin-specific T cells are scarce and rarely shared between patients. Lower clonality than in controls was observed in the TRB and TRG repertoires of active coeliac intraepithelial and lamina propria samples, suggesting that diverse T cells were recruited. TRB repertoires were largely private; most amino acid sequences were unique to one sample, and V-gene usage did not differ significantly by disease group. Published gliadin-specific TRB sequences appeared in about 55% of the 18 coeliac lamina propria samples but only 1 of 6 controls.

There are 13 amino acids in the CDR3, from cysteine to phenylalanine inclusive. Left in the record is the CDR3 DNA by itself, 39 bases read in frame from the first base. The germline V gene (reference sequence) provides CDR1 LNHDA and CDR2 SQIVND. The junction carries 8 bases between V and J, which are trimmed by 3 bases and 3 bases respectively. Cells were frozen in liquid nitrogen in DMSO/FBS as aliquots of about 500,000 cells, with a single aliquot from each fraction going to sequencing. All 30 or so patients in the study underwent endoscopy and small intestinal biopsy. Lamina propria cells were released by collagenase digestion of the biopsy tissue remaining after intraepithelial cell isolation. Genomic DNA was extracted from frozen unsorted cell fractions using the Qiagen DNeasy blood extraction kit. Library prep was done by the immunoSEQ multiplex PCR assay. The TR loci were subjected to amplification by multiplexed PCR, for which V gene segments served as targets of the forward primers and J gene segments as targets of the reverse primers. The Illumina HiSeq System was used to sequence the amplified CDR3 regions. The paper's processing steps were these. Closely related reads were merged with a nearest-neighbour algorithm so that PCR and sequencing errors were removed and data were collapsed into unique sequences. Two measures summarised the repertoires: clonality, and T cell density, defined as TR molecules per amount of genomic DNA input. CDR3 amino acid sequences present in at least 80% of unsorted samples were defined as public TRs and were then tested for differential abundance between coeliac and control samples. Each lamina propria sample was queried against a list of more than 200 published gliadin-specific TRB sequences. Differences in clonality and density between disease groups were tested by Kruskal-Wallis tests, followed by Dunn post-tests. TCRdb took over this immuneACCESS table, retaining in-frame rearrangements with V and J assigned. Such tables are incomplete; in checked studies, under half of the missing clones stem from an unresolved V gene, and the remainder is unexplained. The V and J calls and clone size were taken over from that table, and D and trimming were inferred from the DNA. The sample table contains more than 6,500 clones; only one count was recorded for 68% of them. The ten largest clones add up to around 4.5% of the sample.

The receptor's source is a young woman with active celiac disease. The rearranged segments are TRBV19 and TRBJ2-5; the D segment could be TRBD1, given 5 matching bases. Specimen: lamina propria lymphocytes from the gut. The sample's cell subset or site, from its label and the paper: lamina propria cell (LPC) fraction of small intestinal biopsy. The CDR3 corresponds to CASSIVGEETQYF. The nucleotide sequence is TGTGCCAGTAGTATTGTAGGGGAAGAGACCCAGTACTTC.